This T cell receptor beta chain stems from a study of blood T cell repertoires in COVID-19. In the study overall: Collection of acute and convalescent COVID-19 samples took place in the United States, Italy and Spain. Nucleic acid was either cDNA or gDNA, and it came from T cells, B-cell-depleted T cells, or PBMCs.

This clone has only one observation. In the authors' methods: Researchers report that nucleated cell counts were estimated from reference gene primer amplification. TCRdb's table, derived via immunoSEQ multiplex PCR, lists solely in-frame clones and lacks some. V, J and clone size are taken as reported in that table, and D and trimming were inferred from the DNA itself. The profile covers fewer than 180,000 clones, with about 80% appearing a single time and around 2.2% taken by the ten largest. The CDR3 extends over 15 amino acids. V lost 6 bases and J 3 bases, leaving 14 bases between the germline ends. Germline loops: CDR1 MNHNY, CDR2 SVGAGI (reference sequence).

The genes are TRBV6-6 and TRBJ2-2; D is unresolved. This receptor was obtained from a man in his 70s with acute or convalescent COVID-19. The material sequenced was peripheral blood. The CDR3: CASRESGADTGELFF. The CDR3 DNA is TGTGCCAGCAGAGAATCCGGCGCGGACACCGGGGAGCTGTTTTTT.